This TCR beta chain originates from a study of blood T cell repertoires in COVID-19. Whole-study context: Acute and convalescent COVID-19 specimens originated in the United States, Italy and Spain. Sample material is recorded as cDNA or gDNA derived from T cells, B-cell-depleted T cells, or PBMCs.

Repertoires were generated with immunoSEQ multiplex PCR, while TCRdb's copy carries only in-frame clones and drops some. The sample holds about 64,000 clones, 86% seen once. J was trimmed by 0 bases and V by 4 bases; bases with no gene match: 5. Germline V gene lookup returns CDR1 MNHEY and CDR2 SVGEGT. This CDR3 spans 16 amino acids. Sequencing input: peripheral blood. This TCR was recovered from a man aged 50 or older with active COVID-19. The chain carries TRBV6-2 or TRBV6-3 and TRBJ1-3; TRBD1 aligns across 8 bases. CDR3 in DNA: TGTGCCAGCAGTTTTTCGACAGGGGACTCTGGAAACACCATATATTTT. It encodes CASSFSTGDSGNTIYF.